This T cell receptor (beta chain) was identified in a study of T cell responses to AZD1222 COVID-19 vaccine. Study-level findings and limits: Nearly half of the spike-specific TCRs reportedly recognize variant regions that carry no mutations.

Libraries were prepared by immunoSEQ multiplex PCR; TCRdb keeps only in-frame clonotypes and omits some of them. The sample shows some 130,000 clones, about 87% of them seen only once. As to this clone: The antigen is unknown.

Germline V gene lookup returns CDR1 MGHRA and CDR2 YSYEKL. This CDR3 region has 13 residues. Trimming stripped 3 bases from V and 8 bases from J, with 11 bases between. V and J are TRBV4-1 and TRBJ2-1; D unclear. This clonotype originated in an adult in good health. Source: peripheral blood, taken on day 0 of AZD1222 vaccination. CDR3 nucleotide sequence: TGCGCCAGCAGCCACCGGGTTGGGGATGAGCAGTTCTTC. Translation: CASSHRVGDEQFF.